The 29 T cell receptor beta chains listed next were all sequenced from one sample in a study of post-analysis software for immune sequencing data (dated by TCRdb to the mid-2010s). Their antigens are not known. What the work shows at the level of the full study, not this receptor alone: Significantly higher frequencies in patients than in controls were found for a few TRBV segments, including TRBV5-6, TRBV5-1 and TRBV20-1.

Library preparation used PCR. The instrument given in TCRdb is Illumina HiSeq 2500. Unique molecular identifiers were incorporated into TCR beta cDNA libraries to reduce PCR and sequencing biases. TCRdb reprocessed the public reads (quality trimming at Q25 with fastp, clone calling with MiXCR) and kept in-frame beta chains. Merged by CDR3 protein, the rows form single entries marked with the most common genes and DNA. For this sample the table gives 380,000 or so distinct CDR3 sequences, of which around a third were detected only once. The ten largest clones capture around 15% of the sample. Sequenced material: blood. Receptors originate from a girl between 5 and 17 years old with multiple sclerosis.

This clonotype was seen more than once but under ten times. V is TRBV3-1 and J is TRBJ2-1; TRBD2 matches at 8 bases. Per the germline V gene, CDR1 is LGHDT and CDR2 is YNNKEL (reference sequence). V was clipped by 4 bases and J by 2 bases; unmatched bases: 4. This CDR3 has 15 residues. This CDR3 reads CASSPWTSPYNEQFF. As DNA, the CDR3 is TGTGCCAGCAGCCCTTGGACTAGCCCCTACAATGAGCAGTTCTTC.

The rearrangement links TRBV7-2 to TRBJ2-2; D not certain. V gave up 5 bases and J gave up 5 bases, with 15 bases separating them. The CDR3 extends over 15 amino acids. Germline loops: CDR1 SGHTA, CDR2 FQGNSA. The CDR3 region has the DNA TGTGCCAGCAGCCAGACGGGTGACGGGACCGGGGAGCTGTTTTTT. Encoded protein: CASSQTGDGTGELFF.

The chain recombines TRBV9 with TRBJ1-1; TRBD1 is a possible D gene (5 bases). Germline values: CDR1 SGDLS, CDR2 YYNGEE. The CDR3 has 11 residues. The V gene lost 7 bases and the J gene lost 5 bases, with 9 bases spanning the gap. CDR3 region: CASGTGTEAFF. DNA for the CDR3: TGTGCCAGCGGGACGGGAACTGAAGCTTTCTTT.

V gene TRBV20-1 combines with J gene TRBJ2-1; tentatively, D is TRBD2 (5 bases). Germline CDR1 DFQATT, CDR2 SNEGSKA (reference sequence). This CDR3 spans 13 amino acids. V was shortened by 6 bases and J by 7 bases, with 16 bases between the two germline ends. The CDR3 sequence is CSAFFREKNEQFF. DNA for the CDR3: TGCAGTGCCTTTTTTAGGGAGAAGAATGAGCAGTTCTTC.

The sample holds a few counts of this clonotype. The genes are TRBV24-1 and TRBJ1-5; D unresolved. The CDR3 contains 13 residues. The V gene lost 5 bases and the J gene lost 6 bases, with 10 bases spanning the gap. Germline loops: CDR1 KGHDR, CDR2 SFDVKD. CDR3 DNA: TGTGCCACCAGTGGAGGGAAAATTCAGCCCCAGCATTTT. Translating it yields CATSGGKIQPQHF.

The V call is TRBV12-5, the J call TRBJ2-5; D is possibly TRBD1 or TRBD2 (5 bases each). V was clipped by 8 bases and J by 5 bases, with 21 bases between them. This CDR3 comprises 15 residues. CDR1 and CDR2 from the germline V gene are LGHNT and FRNRAP. The DNA for the CDR3 is TGTGCTAGTTTACTGACTACAGCAAAGGGGGAGACCCAGTACTTC. As protein: CASLLTTAKGETQYF.

The chain joins TRBV20-1 to TRBJ1-2, with 7 bases that match TRBD1. The CDR3 consists of 13 residues. In germline, CDR1 is DFQATT, CDR2 SNEGSKA (reference sequence). The trim removed 6 bases at V and 6 bases at J, leaving 10 bases unmatched. CDR3: CSAIGGLTNGYTF. The CDR3 bases are TGCAGTGCGATAGGGGGCCTCACTAATGGCTACACCTTC.

The sample holds many counts of this clonotype. This CDR3 is CASSVATGQETQYF. The CDR3 nucleotides read TGTGCCAGCAGCGTAGCTACAGGCCAAGAGACCCAGTACTTC. The V gene is TRBV9, the J gene TRBJ2-5; TRBD1 is a possible D gene (5 bases). The germline gives CDR1 SGDLS, CDR2 YYNGEE. The V gene lost 0 bases and the J gene lost 1 base, with 7 bases spanning the gap. The CDR3 has 14 residues.

The V call is TRBV12-3 or TRBV12-4, the J call TRBJ2-3; D is ambiguous. Trimming removed 3 bases from V and 4 bases from J, with 14 bases in between. This CDR3 comprises 15 residues. This CDR3 is CASSLRSLNADTQYF. The CDR3 DNA reads TGTGCCAGCAGTTTGAGGTCCCTGAACGCAGATACGCAGTATTTT.

In this sample, this clonotype turned up a few times. The V call is TRBV3-1, the J call TRBJ2-5; the match to TRBD2 covers 8 bases. CDR1 and CDR2 from the germline V gene are LGHDT and YNNKEL (reference sequence). V lost 0 bases and J lost 6; bases outside the gene matches: 3. The CDR3 length is 14 residues. Here the CDR3 reads CASSQESGGQTQYF. The CDR3 region has the DNA TGTGCCAGCAGCCAAGAGTCGGGGGGGCAGACCCAGTACTTC.

This clonotype came up a few times. The chain carries TRBV20-1 and TRBJ1-1; D not certain. Trimming pared 3 bases from V and 6 bases from J, leaving 17 bases between. This CDR3 region has 14 residues. Germline V lookup: CDR1 DFQATT, CDR2 SNEGSKA (reference sequence). As DNA, the CDR3 is TGCAGTGCTAGTGACACCGCGGGTTGCGCTGAAGCTTTCTTT. Its translation: CSASDTAGCAEAFF.

The chain combines TRBV2 with TRBJ2-7, with D uncertain. CDR3 length equals 15 residues. V lost 1 base, J lost 1 base, and 11 bases lay in between. In germline, CDR1 is SNHLY, CDR2 FYNNEI. The CDR3 DNA reads as TGTGCCAGCAGTGAAGGTACAATCAGGTCCTACGAGCAGTACTTC. It encodes CASSEGTIRSYEQYF.

The chain is built from TRBV7-6 and TRBJ2-1; 7 bases map to TRBD2. Germline CDR1 reads SGHVS; CDR2 reads FNYEAQ. Unmatched junction bases numbered 8, after V lost 5 bases and J lost 10 bases. The CDR3 loop spans 13 amino acids. The CDR3 sequence is CASSPGQRDEQFF. The CDR3 coding sequence is TGTGCCAGCAGCCCCGGGCAGCGGGACGAGCAGTTCTTC.

DNA for the CDR3: TGTGCCACCAGCTCCCCCGCAAGACTAGAAGAAAGCTCCTACGAGCAGTACTTC. Translated: CATSSPARLEESSYEQYF. The chain employs TRBV15 and TRBJ2-7, with D perhaps matching TRBD2 (6 bases). Trimming cost V 5 bases and J 0 bases, with 23 bases left between them. CDR1 and CDR2 (germline): LNHNV, YYDKDF (reference sequence). The CDR3 extends over 18 amino acids. The complete variable domain, with remaining parts taken from reference TRBV15 and TRBJ2-7, reads DAMVIQNPRYQVTQFGKPVTLSCSQTLNHNVMYWYQQKSSQAPKLLFHYYDKDFNNEADTPDNFQSRRPNTSFCFLDIRSPGLGDTAMYLCATSSPARLEESSYEQYFGPGTRLTVT.

This clonotype has a handful of counts. V usage is TRBV18 and J usage is TRBJ2-1; D is perhaps TRBD1 or TRBD2 (5 bases each). This CDR3 is 15 amino acids long. Trimming removed 4 bases from V and 1 base from J, with 11 bases in between. Germline-derived CDR1 and CDR2 are KGHSH and LQKENI. The CDR3, as DNA: TGTGCCAGCTCACAGGGACCCTCATCCTACAATGAGCAGTTCTTC. Its translation is CASSQGPSSYNEQFF.

This clonotype was observed once. This chain connects TRBV6-5 to TRBJ2-6; possibly TRBD1 for D (5 bases). Trimming took 4 bases from V and 1 from J, leaving 8 bases between them. CDR3 length: 15 amino acids. Looked up from germline, CDR1 is MNHEY and CDR2 is SVGAGI. The CDR3 loop reads CASSSQVSGANVLTF. The CDR3 DNA reads TGTGCCAGCAGTTCACAGGTATCTGGGGCCAACGTCCTGACTTTC.

The V gene is TRBV6-5, the J gene TRBJ2-1; 9 bases are a match to TRBD2. This CDR3 is built from 15 residues. Germline values: CDR1 MNHEY, CDR2 SVGAGI. V was pared by 0 bases and J by 12 bases, with 9 bases of the junction left unmatched. The CDR3 reads CASSYSSGGTMSQFF. The CDR3 nucleotides read TGTGCCAGCAGTTACTCTAGCGGGGGAACAATGTCGCAGTTCTTC.

This clonotype was recorded only once. The rearrangement joins TRBV5-1 to TRBJ1-5; D is perhaps TRBD1 (5 bases). The germline CDR1 and CDR2 sequences are SGHRS and YFSETQ. V was shortened by 0 bases and J by 5 bases, with 9 bases between the two germline ends. The CDR3 length is 14 residues. Written as DNA, the CDR3 is TGCGCCAGCAGCTTGGATGGGGACGATCAGCCCCAGCATTTT. It encodes CASSLDGDDQPQHF.

V is TRBV25-1 and J is TRBJ2-7, with 7 bases lining up with TRBD1. The CDR3 runs to 15 residues. V dropped 4 bases and J dropped 3; count of bases not matched to a gene: 9. Germline V gene data show CDR1 as MGHDK and CDR2 as SYGVNS. The CDR3 region is CASSVGTAPLYEQYF. The CDR3 DNA reads TGTGCCAGCAGTGTCGGGACAGCCCCCCTCTACGAGCAGTACTTC.

The CDR3 DNA follows: TGCAGCGTCGCGGACGGAGGCTACACCTTC. Its translation: CSVADGGYTF. The rearrangement joins TRBV29-1 to TRBJ1-2; no reliable D call. V was clipped by 6 bases and J by 8 bases, with 10 bases between them. The germline CDR1 and CDR2 sequences are SQVTM and ANQGSEA. This CDR3 contains 10 residues.

This chain connects TRBV9 to TRBJ1-1; 10 bases align to TRBD1. The CDR3 is 16 residues long. The germline CDR1 and CDR2 sequences are SGDLS and YYNGEE. Trimming cost V 3 bases and J 0 bases; bases outside gene matches: 5. The CDR3 loop is CASSAGTGVVNTEAFF. For the CDR3, the DNA is TGTGCCAGCAGCGCCGGGACAGGGGTCGTGAACACTGAAGCTTTCTTT. Full variable domain (remainder filled in from reference TRBV9 and TRBJ1-1): DSGVTQTPKHLITATGQRVTLRCSPRSGDLSVYWYQQSLDQGLQFLIQYYNGEERAKGNILERFSAQQFPDLHSELNLSSLELGDSALYFCASSAGTGVVNTEAFFGQGTRLTVV.

This chain's CDR3 is CASSWDSGDDEQYF. As DNA, the CDR3 is TGTGCCAGCAGCTGGGACTCAGGTGACGACGAGCAGTACTTC. The chain employs TRBV7-8 and TRBJ2-4, with D possibly TRBD2 on 6 matching bases. The DNA end lines up better with TRBJ2-7; the J call may be wrong. The CDR3 has 14 amino acids. Germline assignment: CDR1 SGHVS and CDR2 FQNEAQ.

This clonotype was seen a handful of times. The chain is built from TRBV5-1 and TRBJ2-5; D might be TRBD1 (7 bases). V was pared by 5 bases and J by 7 bases, with 18 bases between. This CDR3 spans 14 amino acids. CDR1 and CDR2 from the germline V gene are SGHRS and YFSETQ. The CDR3 region is CASREGQSRGTQYF. The CDR3 nucleotides are TGCGCCAGCAGGGAGGGACAGAGCCGCGGGACCCAGTACTTC.

This chain uses TRBV5-1 with TRBJ1-2; TRBD1 matches 8 bases. The CDR3 runs to 14 residues. Looked up from germline, CDR1 is SGHRS and CDR2 is YFSETQ. With 4 bases clipped from V and 6 bases from J, the junction kept 8 bases outside the gene matches. This CDR3 is CASSPQTGEDGYTF. For the CDR3, the DNA is TGCGCCAGCAGCCCGCAGACAGGGGAGGATGGCTACACCTTC.

The table lists this clonotype with a few counts. The V and J genes are TRBV29-1 and TRBJ2-7, with a possible D match to TRBD1 (6 bases). Trimming cost V 7 bases and J 0 bases, with 16 bases left between them. The CDR3 sequence is 14 residues long. Germline V gives CDR1 SQVTM, CDR2 ANQGSEA. The CDR3 spells CSAKVAGDSYEQYF. CDR3 in DNA: TGCAGCGCCAAGGTGGCAGGGGACTCCTACGAGCAGTACTTC.

The genes are TRBV6-1 and TRBJ2-3, with a tentative D call TRBD1 (5 bases). CDR1 and CDR2 (germline): MNHNS, SASEGT. Trimming stripped 0 bases from V and 6 bases from J, with 13 bases between. The CDR3 covers 15 residues. CDR3 sequence: CASSEALQGRDTQYF. As DNA, the CDR3 is TGTGCCAGCAGTGAAGCTCTGCAGGGTCGGGATACGCAGTATTTT.

V gene TRBV6-5 combines with J gene TRBJ1-2; 8 bases fit TRBD1. This CDR3 region has 17 residues. Germline lookup yields CDR1 MNHEY and CDR2 SVGAGI. V gave up 2 bases and J gave up 4 bases; unmatched junction bases: 12. The CDR3 here is CASSYRAGGFELYGYTF. For the CDR3, the DNA is TGTGCCAGCAGTTACAGAGCAGGGGGCTTCGAACTCTATGGCTACACCTTC.

This clonotype was counted a few times. This rearrangement joins TRBV4-2 to TRBJ2-3, with 7 bases matching TRBD2. The CDR3 consists of 17 residues. Trimming cost V 7 bases and J 7 bases; bases outside gene matches: 20. Germline values: CDR1 LGHNA, CDR2 YNFKEQ. CDR3 region: CASTQGSSGYSRYTQYF. The CDR3 nucleotides read TGTGCCAGCACCCAGGGAAGTAGCGGGTACTCCCGGTATACGCAGTATTTT.

The chain recombines TRBV20-1 with TRBJ1-1, with D tentatively TRBD1 (6 bases). The germline V gene encodes CDR1 DFQATT and CDR2 SNEGSKA (reference sequence). The CDR3 loop spans 14 amino acids. V lost 8 bases, J lost 0 bases, and 16 bases lay in between. For the CDR3, the DNA is TGCAGTACGTGGACAGCCCGTCTGAACACTGAAGCTTTCTTT. Translated, it gives CSTWTARLNTEAFF.